Listed below are T cell receptor beta chains from one sample, sequenced in a study of regulatory T cells in long-lasting Graves disease. TCRdb independently ran MiXCR on the multiplex PCR reads; one entry per CDR3 protein. This table has 250,000 to 400,000 distinct CDR3 sequences, about 20% appearing once. The source was peripheral blood mononuclear cells (PBMCs), collected at new diagnosis, from a patient treated with antithyroid drugs. These TCRs come from a female donor with Graves disease. The CDR3 runs from the conserved cysteine through the conserved F or W. The D gene is left open where the match is weak. The size field is filled for only some rows; it gives once, few, many or a size class.

j_call,d_call,v_call,clone_size,cdr3_aa,cdr3_nt
TRBJ2-1,TRBD2,TRBV20-1,-,CSASPGTSLNEQFF,TGCAGTGCTTCACCCGGGACTAGCCTCAATGAGCAGTTCTTC
TRBJ1-2,-,TRBV12-3/TRBV12-4,many,CASSWSTGTHYGYTF,TGTGCCAGCAGTTGGAGCACAGGGACTCACTATGGCTACACCTTC
TRBJ1-5,TRBD1,TRBV2,many,CASSEGQYSNQPQHF,TGTGCCAGCAGTGAGGGACAGTATAGCAATCAGCCCCAGCATTTT
TRBJ2-2,TRBD1,TRBV28,many,CASSLFGRGRPNVPGELFF,TGTGCCAGCAGTTTATTTGGCAGGGGGCGTCCAAATGTTCCCGGGGAGCTGTTTTTT
TRBJ1-1,-,TRBV28,-,CAAEMSTEAFF,TGTGCCGCCGAGATGAGCACTGAAGCTTTCTTT
TRBJ2-1,-,TRBV27,many,CASQSWSPRGFNEQFF,TGTGCCAGCCAGTCGTGGTCCCCAAGGGGGTTTAATGAGCAGTTCTTC
TRBJ2-5,-,TRBV29-1,-,CSVGEAQETQYF,TGCAGTGTGGGGGAGGCCCAAGAGACCCAGTACTTC
TRBJ1-6,-,TRBV12-5,many,CASGPTTGMRENSPLHF,TGTGCTAGTGGACCCACTACAGGGATGAGGGAGAATTCACCCCTCCACTTT
TRBJ1-4,-,TRBV20-1,many,CSARDTRSNEKLFF,TGCAGTGCTAGAGATACCCGGAGTAATGAAAAACTGTTTTTT
TRBJ2-5,TRBD1,TRBV20-1,many,CSATGQEETQYF,TGCAGTGCTACGGGACAGGAAGAGACCCAGTACTTC
TRBJ1-3,-,TRBV15,-,CATSRGDKFSGNTIYF,TGTGCCACCAGCAGAGGGGACAAATTCTCTGGAAACACCATATATTTT
TRBJ1-1,TRBD1,TRBV27,few,CASSLGGGQLMNTEAFF,TGTGCCAGCAGTTTAGGGGGGGGACAGTTAATGAACACTGAAGCTTTCTTT
TRBJ2-3,TRBD2,TRBV6-2/TRBV6-3,many,CASSRTSGITDTQYF,TGTGCCAGCAGCCGGACTAGCGGGATCACAGATACGCAGTATTTT
TRBJ1-4,-,TRBV15,many,CATSGFPGRINEKLFF,TGTGCCACCAGCGGGTTCCCCGGACGGATTAATGAAAAACTGTTTTTT
TRBJ2-3,-,TRBV12-3/TRBV12-4,many,CASTIGTDTQYF,TGTGCCAGCACTATAGGCACAGATACGCAGTATTTT
TRBJ1-1,-,TRBV6-1,many,CASNPGLLNTEAFF,TGTGCCAGCAACCCGGGACTTCTGAACACTGAAGCTTTCTTT
TRBJ2-7,TRBD2,TRBV29-1,few,CSVGVGGRSYEQYF,TGCAGCGTTGGGGTGGGCGGGAGATCCTACGAGCAGTACTTC
TRBJ2-7,TRBD1,TRBV6-5,many,CASSSPVGTGGDEQYF,TGTGCCAGCAGTTCCCCAGTAGGGACAGGGGGCGACGAGCAGTACTTC
TRBJ2-2,-,TRBV27,many,CAIICNAAGELFF,TGTGCCATCATCTGTAATGCGGCCGGGGAGCTGTTTTTT
TRBJ2-7,TRBD2,TRBV6-1,many,CASSLTSGQGDYEQYF,TGTGCCAGCAGTCTAACTAGCGGGCAGGGGGACTACGAGCAGTACTTC
TRBJ1-6,-,TRBV18,many,CASSPIRDNSPLHF,TGTGCCAGCTCTCCAATCAGGGACAATTCACCCCTCCACTTT
TRBJ2-4,-,TRBV11-3,many,CASSLGSYIQYF,TGTGCCAGCAGCTTAGGATCGTACATTCAGTACTTC
TRBJ1-4,-,TRBV5-1,many,CASSLSPSNEKLFF,TGCGCCAGCAGCTTGTCGCCTTCTAATGAAAAACTGTTTTTT
TRBJ1-1,-,TRBV3-1,many,CASSHQADTEAFF,TGTGCCAGCAGCCATCAAGCGGACACTGAAGCTTTCTTT
TRBJ2-3,TRBD1,TRBV20-1,few,CSARAPTGRTDTQYF,TGCAGTGCTAGAGCCCCGACAGGGCGCACAGATACGCAGTATTTT